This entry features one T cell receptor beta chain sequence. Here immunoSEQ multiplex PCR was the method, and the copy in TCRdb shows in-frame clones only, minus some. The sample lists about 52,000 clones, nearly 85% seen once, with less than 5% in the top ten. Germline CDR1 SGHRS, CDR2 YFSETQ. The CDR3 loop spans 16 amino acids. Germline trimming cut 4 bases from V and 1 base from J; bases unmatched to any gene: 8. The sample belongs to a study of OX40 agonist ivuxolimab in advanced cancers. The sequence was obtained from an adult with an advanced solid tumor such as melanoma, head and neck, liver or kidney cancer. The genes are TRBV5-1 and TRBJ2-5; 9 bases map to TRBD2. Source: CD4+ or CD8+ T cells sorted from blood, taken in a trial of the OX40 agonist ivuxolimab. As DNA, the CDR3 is TGCGCCAGCAGCCGCCAGCCAGCGGGGGGCCAAGAGACCCAGTACTTC. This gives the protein CASSRQPAGGQETQYF.